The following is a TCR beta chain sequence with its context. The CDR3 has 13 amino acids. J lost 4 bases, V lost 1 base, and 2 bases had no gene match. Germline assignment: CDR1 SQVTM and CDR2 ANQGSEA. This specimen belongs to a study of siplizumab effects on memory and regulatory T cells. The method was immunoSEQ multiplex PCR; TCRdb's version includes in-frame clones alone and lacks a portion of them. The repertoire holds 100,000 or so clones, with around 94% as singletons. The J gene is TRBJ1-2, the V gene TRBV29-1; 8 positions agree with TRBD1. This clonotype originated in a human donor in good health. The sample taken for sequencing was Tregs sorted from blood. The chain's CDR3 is CSVEGRGPYGYTF. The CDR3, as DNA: TGCAGCGTTGAAGGCAGGGGGCCCTATGGCTACACCTTC.